This TCR beta chain was sequenced in a study of cytomegalovirus exposure and HLA in healthy donors (dated by TCRdb to about 2017). Study-level background: An earlier analysis of 587 of the donors reported about 280 Gb of sequence data and 95 million to 140 million unique TCR beta sequences obtained from approximately 180 million T cells. In a later analysis, previously published TCR beta repertoires from fewer than 750 donors were re-analyzed and high-resolution HLA genotyping was added so that TCR occurrence patterns could be studied. An earlier analysis of 587 of the donors used high-throughput TCR beta sequencing to judge whether each TCR beta V gene segment behaved as functional or pseudogenic. Donor age, sex, ethnicity and CMV serostatus were compiled alongside the repertoire data. The study profiled the T cell repertoires of hundreds of subjects by immunosequencing and related them to cytomegalovirus serostatus. Several DR-DQ haplotypes were treated as single units for association and clustering because of strong linkage in the cohort. In the later analysis, no new phenotypic data were used to find candidate immune exposures; instead, reliance was placed on TCR beta sequences and their occurrence across donors. To predict cytomegalovirus infection status, the study combined high-throughput TCR immunosequencing, statistical association of individual TCRs with disease status, and machine learning. Typing coverage varied by locus: roughly 629-630 donors for A, B, C, DRB1 and DQB1; approximately 500 for DQA1; more than 600 for DPA1; roughly 470 for DPB1. The study was designed to test whether signatures of past pathogen exposure could be identified by cataloging public T cell receptors. Every discovery cohort repertoire had been produced on one sequencing platform. HLA typing covered class I and class II loci at four-digit resolution. Among almost 400 genotyped donors of the cohort, an average of around 240,000 unique TCR beta nucleotide sequences were sequenced per donor, around 20% of them non-productive. Along with the approximately 650-subject first cohort, a separate validation cohort of roughly 110 different subjects was used. An early release that covered about 600 HLA-typed donors contained 300 to 350 gigabases of sequencing data and 75 million to 100 million unique TCR sequences. Among the approximately 400 genotyped donors, 75% to 90% belonged to the genetic ancestry cluster associated with self-reported Caucasian donors. In a later genetic analysis, genome-wide SNP genotypes for about 55% of the roughly 700 donors were used, and that subset was treated as a discovery cohort.

Libraries were built with the immunoSEQ multiplex PCR assay. The multiplex PCR relied on a mix of 60 forward primers for TCR Vbeta segments and 13 reverse primers for TCR Jbeta segments. Amplification of the CDR3 region of rearranged TCR beta genes was performed with a multiplex PCR assay on genomic DNA. The Illumina HiSeq System was used to sequence the amplified TCR beta libraries as 87-base-pair reads. The authors processed their data as follows. A later analysis counted 65 million to 90 million unique TCR beta chains across the 550 to 750 repertoires, and 9.5 million to 11 million of these chains were shared by at least two donors. Raw reads were error-corrected and collapsed into unique sequences by a nearest-neighbor algorithm in which closely related sequences were merged to remove PCR and sequencing errors. CDR3 sequences were aligned to IMGT reference sequences to assign V, D and J gene segments. For a sequence to be retained, a match of at least six nucleotides was required to both a V gene segment and a J gene segment. Rearrangements were called productive when the CDR3 lacked stop codons and stayed in frame with V and J; all others were non-productive. CDR3 was defined by IMGT convention, running from the second conserved V-encoded cysteine to the conserved J-encoded phenylalanine. Sequences without an unambiguous match to a single V gene segment were excluded from the earlier analysis of a few hundred of the donors. In an earlier analysis of several hundred of the donors, a V segment was called functional when productive rearrangements were above 56.7%, and segregating when the standard deviation between donors exceeded 5%. To diagnose cytomegalovirus status from the catalog of TCR beta chain sequences, a statistical classification framework was built. In a later analysis, TCR nucleotide sequences were compared against IMGT/GENE-DB human TR gene sequences so that V and J genes could be assigned. The TCRdist pipeline was used in a later analysis to assign CDR3 sequences and most-parsimonious VDJ recombination scenarios. A later analysis defined each TCR beta chain by its CDR3 amino acid sequence plus V-gene family, and excluded reads lacking a unique V-gene family. In a later analysis, 500 to 700 highly shared, low-generation-probability nucleotide sequences were removed to address suspected cross-contamination and a sequencing artifact. A later analysis calculated a clonal expansion index for each public chain from normalized within-repertoire ranks of inferred template counts. Generation probabilities in a later analysis came from a VDJ recombination model fitted to out-of-frame rearrangements, and those results were checked against IGoR. In a later analysis, TCR-TCR, TCR-HLA and TCR-CMV co-occurrence was scored with hypergeometric tests, and a repertoire-size bias correction was applied to TCR pairs. A later analysis estimated false discovery rates by permuting HLA or CMV assignments 20 times. In a later analysis, co-occurring TCRs were grouped using DBSCAN, with TCRdist sequence similarity added in when clustering inside HLA-allele-positive subsets. For co-occurrence clustering, repertoires with fewer than 30,000 or more than 120,000 public chains were excluded, along with a handful of repertoires with anomalous nucleotide sharing. TCRdb carries this immuneACCESS record with in-frame sequences only. Its versions omit some clonotypes, under half of them owing to an unresolved V gene in the studies checked, with the rest unexplained. Clone size and V and J calls were adopted from that table, with D and trimming inferred from the DNA. This sample holds about 93,000 clones; roughly four fifths were observed only once. Under 4% of the sample is held by the ten biggest clonotypes.

General findings and caveats noted by the study authors: In a later analysis, several top co-occurrence clusters were reported to appear linked to parvovirus B19, influenza, CMV and Epstein-Barr virus. In a later analysis, most CMV-associated TCR beta chains were found to appear HLA-restricted, with HLA associations seemingly driven largely by CMV exposure. Sequencing depth was assumed to be roughly uniform across donors in the presence/absence analyses, though that assumption may not hold. According to the authors, the approach could potentially be generalized to other disease states and immunological phenotypes. Correlated functional status among segregating V segments might reflect linkage disequilibrium, but an unknown experimental factor could not be ruled out. While some public TCRs were present in many individuals, most TCR sequences turned up only very rarely across donors. For the cohort, immune exposure information was limited to CMV serostatus. Specific HLA alleles were associated with 15,000 to 20,000 TCR beta sequences at a false discovery rate of 0.05 in a later analysis. According to a later genetic analysis, donors in an Asian-associated ancestry cluster had fewer N-insertions in productive TCRs than the roughly 660-donor mean. Strong co-occurrence of HLA alleles, especially DR and DQ, made assigning TCR associations to individual alleles difficult. Only TCR beta chains were sequenced in this cohort, and the absence of alpha or paired-chain data limited detectable features. In a later analysis, HLA-associated TCR beta chains were found to be more clonally expanded and to have lower generation probabilities than equally common non-associated chains. A total of about 150 TCR beta chains were listed by the study as associated with cytomegalovirus. An association between a missense DCLRE1C variant and V-gene and J-gene trimming of TCR beta chains was found in a later genetic analysis and replicated in an independent cohort. A cluster of highly shared sequence variants was judged likely to represent a technical artifact of the sequencing pipeline. The 87-base-pair reads could not distinguish some IMGT-functional V segments, including TRBV6-2 and TRBV6-3, so those segments were excluded. In both the original and validation cohorts, the classifier was reported to diagnose cytomegalovirus status with high specificity and sensitivity. Because HLA typing was missing for some donors at each locus, association tests included only the typed subset. In vitro tests confirmed that a few of the cytomegalovirus-associated TCR beta chains recognize cytomegalovirus antigens. The earlier analysis of 587 of the donors excluded fewer than 20 rarely observed V segments, including chromosome 9 orphons, because counts were too low. A further reported finding was that TCR beta sequences accurately predicted the HLA-A and HLA-B alleles for most subjects in the first cohort. In an earlier analysis of 587 of the donors, most TCR beta V segments appeared in productive rearrangements about 87% or about 30% of the time, broadly matching IMGT annotations. In a later analysis, the rate of TCR association differed among HLA loci, with DRB1 alleles having the most associated TCRs and HLA-C alleles having the fewest.

The cohort consisted of 670 or so healthy bone marrow donors. Cohort members were all nominally healthy when sampled, although unrecorded immune exposures were likely present. The donor was CMV seronegative and was included in the group of 352 seronegative cohort members. A peripheral blood sample was provided by each donor, and peripheral blood mononuclear cells were used for TCR beta sequencing. Genomic DNA was extracted from the blood cell samples with the Qiagen DNeasy Blood Extraction Kit. V lost 2 bases and J lost 4 bases, and the count of bases not matched to a germline gene is 14. In the germline V gene, CDR1 corresponds to SGHRS and CDR2 to YFSETQ. From its cysteine to its phenylalanine, the CDR3 spans 18 amino acids. CDR3 DNA only is kept here, 54 bases in frame from base 1. With respect to this clone: Its antigen is currently not known. No much larger clonotype is one base removed from it; base qualities were not supplied.

The sequence links TRBV5-1 to TRBJ1-1; TRBD1 fits 10 bases in the junction. Material for sequencing was PBMCs. The receptor's source is a man in his fifties or sixties in good health and CMV-seronegative. The nucleotide sequence reads as follows: TGCGCCAGCAGCTTCCGGGACAGGGGAAAAGGCCTGGGCACTGAAGCTTTCTTT. Its amino acids are CASSFRDRGKGLGTEAFF.